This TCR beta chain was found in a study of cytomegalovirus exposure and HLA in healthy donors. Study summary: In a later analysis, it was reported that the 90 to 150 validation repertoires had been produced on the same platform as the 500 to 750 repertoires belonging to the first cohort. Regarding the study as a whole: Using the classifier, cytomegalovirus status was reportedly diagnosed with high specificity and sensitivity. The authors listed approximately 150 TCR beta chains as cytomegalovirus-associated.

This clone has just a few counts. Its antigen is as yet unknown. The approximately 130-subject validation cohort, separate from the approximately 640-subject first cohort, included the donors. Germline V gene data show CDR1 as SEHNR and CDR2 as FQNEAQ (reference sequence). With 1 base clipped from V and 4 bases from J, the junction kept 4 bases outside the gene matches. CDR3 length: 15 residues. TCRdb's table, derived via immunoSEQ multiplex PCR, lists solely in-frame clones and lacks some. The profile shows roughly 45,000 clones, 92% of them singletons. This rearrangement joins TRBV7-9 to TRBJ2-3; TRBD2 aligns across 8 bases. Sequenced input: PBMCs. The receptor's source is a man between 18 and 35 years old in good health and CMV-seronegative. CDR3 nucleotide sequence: TGTGCCAGCAGCTTAGTCGGACTAGCCCCAGATACGCAGTATTTT. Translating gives CASSLVGLAPDTQYF. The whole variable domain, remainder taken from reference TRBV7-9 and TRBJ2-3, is DTGVSQNPRHKITKRGQNVTFRCDPISEHNRLYWYRQTLGQGPEFLTYFQNEAQLEKSRLLSDRFSAERPKGSFSTLEIQRTEQGDSAMYLCASSLVGLAPDTQYFGPGTRLTVL.